The 25 T cell receptor beta chains presented below share a single source sample, sequenced in a study of blood T cell repertoires in COVID-19. TCRdb's table, derived via immunoSEQ multiplex PCR, lists solely in-frame clones and lacks some. Altogether 60,000 to 70,000 clones are present, 88% being singletons, with the ten largest covering approximately 18%. The sequencing sample was made of peripheral blood. These receptors all stem from an elderly woman with active COVID-19.

The chain joins TRBV5-4 to TRBJ2-7; 8 nucleotides align to TRBD1. V dropped 5 bases and J dropped 6; count of bases not matched to a gene: 7. The CDR3 spans 13 residues. The germline gives CDR1 SGHNT, CDR2 YYREEE (reference sequence). The DNA of the CDR3 is TGTGCCAGCAGAAGCCAACAGGGGGGCGAGCAGTACTTC. This gives the protein CASRSQQGGEQYF.

The chain has TRBV9 and TRBJ2-7, with 10 bases aligning to TRBD2. Germline assignment: CDR1 SGDLS and CDR2 YYNGEE. V lost 1 base to trimming and J lost 7 bases; unmatched junction nucleotides: 5. The CDR3 is 14 residues long. The CDR3 DNA is TGTGCCAGCAGCGTAACAGCGGGGGGGCCGGAGCAGTACTTC. This translates into CASSVTAGGPEQYF.

This sequence joins TRBV29-1 and TRBJ2-4; possibly TRBD2 for D (5 bases). This CDR3 has 14 residues. Trimming stripped 2 bases from V and 6 bases from J, with 14 bases between. Germline V gene sequence: CDR1 SQVTM, CDR2 ANQGSEA. The CDR3 loop reads CSVERGSEGNIQYF. The CDR3 coding sequence is TGCAGCGTTGAACGGGGTAGCGAGGGAAACATTCAGTACTTC. Full variable domain (rest looked up from reference TRBV29-1 and TRBJ2-4): SAVISQKPSRDICQRGTSLTIQCQVDSQVTMMFWYRQQPGQSLTLIATANQGSEATYESGFVIDKFPISRPNLTFSTLTVSNMSPEDSSIYLCSVERGSEGNIQYFGAGTRLSVL.

This clone was picked up one time. The chain's CDR3 is CASSQDNSYSNQPQHF. CDR3 nucleotide sequence: TGTGCCAGCAGCCAAGATAACAGTTATAGCAATCAGCCCCAGCATTTT. The chain links TRBV3-1 (or the pseudogene TRBV3-2) to TRBJ1-5, with D unclear. Per the germline V gene, CDR1 is LGHDT and CDR2 is YNNKEL (reference sequence). The CDR3 is 16 residues long. V was trimmed by 0 bases and J by 0 bases, leaving 9 bases between them.

The chain is built from TRBV9 and TRBJ2-2; D perhaps matches TRBD2 (5 bases). Trimming removed 3 bases from V and 4 bases from J, with 10 bases in between. Looked up from germline, CDR1 is SGDLS and CDR2 is YYNGEE. This CDR3 is built from 14 residues. CDR3: CASSAIRGTGELFF. DNA of the CDR3: TGTGCCAGCAGCGCCATTCGGGGCACCGGGGAGCTGTTTTTT.

The CDR3 bases are TGCGCCAGCAGCGCCTCCCTAGCCTCCCAAGAGACCCAGTACTTC. Translation gives CASSASLASQETQYF. V and J are TRBV5-1 and TRBJ2-5; a weak D match, TRBD2 (5 bases). The CDR3 has 15 amino acids. The V gene's germline CDR1 is SGHRS and CDR2 YFSETQ. V was clipped by 4 bases and J by 1 base, with 14 bases between them.

The chain employs TRBV15 and TRBJ2-7; TRBD2 might be the D (5 bases). The CDR3 is 14 residues long. Germline V gene sequence: CDR1 LNHNV, CDR2 YYDKDF (reference sequence). The V gene lost 0 bases and the J gene lost 6 bases, with 12 bases spanning the gap. The CDR3 sequence: CATSRDLASPEQYF. CDR3 nucleotides: TGTGCCACCAGCAGAGATCTTGCTAGCCCCGAGCAGTACTTC.

The genes are TRBV4-3 and TRBJ1-2, with 10 bases fitting TRBD1. Germline V gene data show CDR1 as LGHNA and CDR2 as YSLEER. This CDR3 spans 19 amino acids. V shed 3 bases, J shed 5 bases, and the junction held 18 bases outside the gene matches. CDR3 bases: TGCGCCAGCAGCCATCCCAGAGGGACAGGGGAACCCTACGGGTATGGCTACACCTTC. Its protein product is CASSHPRGTGEPYGYGYTF.

V is TRBV5-6 and J is TRBJ2-3; 10 positions match TRBD2. V dropped 0 bases and J dropped 0; count of bases not matched to a gene: 1. Germline V lookup: CDR1 SGHDT, CDR2 YYEEEE. The length of the CDR3 is 16 residues. This CDR3 reads CASSLVAGGSTDTQYF. The CDR3 DNA reads TGTGCCAGCAGCTTGGTAGCGGGGGGCAGCACAGATACGCAGTATTTT.

This clone appeared a few times. V is TRBV9 and J is TRBJ2-1; 8 bases match TRBD1. Losses at the gene ends were 3 bases for V and 9 bases for J; bases not matched to a gene: 8. The CDR3 consists of 14 residues. From germline, CDR1 is SGDLS and CDR2 YYNGEE. The CDR3, as DNA: TGTGCCAGCAGCGCCCGGACAGGGTGGGGTGAGCAGTTCTTC. Translating gives CASSARTGWGEQFF. Combining the CDR3 with reference TRBV9 and TRBJ2-1 gives the whole variable domain DSGVTQTPKHLITATGQRVTLRCSPRSGDLSVYWYQQSLDQGLQFLIQYYNGEERAKGNILERFSAQQFPDLHSELNLSSLELGDSALYFCASSARTGWGEQFFGPGTRLTVL.

This rearrangement joins TRBV6-5 to TRBJ1-2, with 7 bases lining up with TRBD1. The CDR3 length is 13 residues. After removal of 5 bases from V and 4 bases from J, the junction contained 4 bases not matched to a gene. Germline assignment: CDR1 MNHEY and CDR2 SVGAGI. Here the CDR3 reads CASSQTGRYGYTF. Written as DNA, the CDR3 is TGTGCCAGCAGTCAGACAGGGCGCTATGGCTACACCTTC.

V usage is TRBV5-8 and J usage is TRBJ2-1; possibly TRBD2 for D (5 bases). With 3 bases removed from V and 10 bases from J, the gap between germline ends came to 17 bases. The germline CDR1 and CDR2 sequences are SGHTS and YDEGEE. CDR3 size: 14 residues. The DNA for the CDR3 is TGTGCCAGCAGCTCCTACCCCCGGGGAGTCGAGCAGTTCTTC. Translating gives CASSSYPRGVEQFF.

The V and J genes are TRBV5-4 and TRBJ2-5; tentatively, D is TRBD2 (5 bases). Looked up from germline, CDR1 is SGHNT and CDR2 is YYREEE (reference sequence). V lost 1 base and J lost 3, with 10 bases in between. This CDR3 comprises 14 residues. The DNA of the CDR3 is TGTGCCAGCAGCTTGTATGGACTGGAAGAGACCCAGTACTTC. It specifies CASSLYGLEETQYF.

This chain uses TRBV7-2 with TRBJ1-4; TRBD1 might be the D (5 bases). CDR1 and CDR2 from the germline V gene are SGHTA and FQGNSA. This CDR3 contains 14 residues. V lost 5 bases and J lost 5, with 12 bases in between. The CDR3 DNA reads as TGTGCCAGCAGCCCGACAGCCGGCAATGAAAAACTGTTTTTT. Its protein product is CASSPTAGNEKLFF.

The rearrangement links TRBV18 to TRBJ2-5, with D maybe TRBD1 (5 bases). V was trimmed by 4 bases and J by 5 bases, leaving 11 bases between them. This CDR3 has 13 amino acids. Germline CDR1 is KGHSH and CDR2 is LQKENI. CDR3: CASSLSAGETQYF. The DNA of the CDR3 is TGTGCCAGCTCACTGTCCGCAGGGGAGACCCAGTACTTC.

This chain joins TRBV7-2 and TRBJ2-2; D is uncertain. With 1 base removed from V and 5 bases from J, the gap between germline ends came to 11 bases. The CDR3 totals 15 residues. CDR1 and CDR2 from the germline V gene are SGHTA and FQGNSA. CDR3 region: CASSLGQPGTGELFF. CDR3 coding DNA: TGTGCCAGCAGCTTAGGCCAACCCGGGACCGGGGAGCTGTTTTTT.

This chain joins TRBV9 and TRBJ2-3; 10 bases agree with TRBD2. Unmatched junction bases numbered 2, after V lost 1 base and J lost 0 bases. The CDR3 runs to 16 residues. Germline CDR1 SGDLS, CDR2 YYNGEE. This CDR3 is CASSVLAGASTDTQYF. The CDR3 region has the DNA TGTGCCAGCAGCGTACTAGCGGGGGCGAGCACAGATACGCAGTATTTT.

This clone occurred once. The chain links TRBV18 to TRBJ1-3, with D unresolved. This CDR3 has 16 amino acids. Trimming took 3 bases from V and 0 from J, leaving 12 bases between them. Germline V gene sequence: CDR1 KGHSH, CDR2 LQKENI. CDR3 in DNA: TGTGCCAGCTCACCGGGTGGAGGCAGCTCTGGAAACACCATATATTTT. Encoded protein: CASSPGGGSSGNTIYF. Looking up the rest from reference TRBV18 and TRBJ1-3 gives the full variable domain: NAGVMQNPRHLVRRRGQEARLRCSPMKGHSHVYWYRQLPEEGLKFMVYLQKENIIDESGMPKERFSAEFPKEGPSILRIQQVVRGDSAAYFCASSPGGGSSGNTIYFGEGSWLTVV.

The chain combines TRBV5-1 with TRBJ2-1, with 8 bases identical to TRBD2. This CDR3 has 12 amino acids. J gave up 9 bases and V 3 bases, and 2 bases lay outside the gene matches. CDR1 is SGHRS and CDR2 is YFSETQ in the germline V gene. CDR3 residues: CASSSTSVEQFF. The CDR3 DNA sequence: TGCGCCAGCAGCTCGACTAGCGTTGAGCAGTTCTTC.

This chain links TRBV6-5 with TRBJ1-2, with 10 bases that match TRBD1. There are 13 residues in the CDR3. V shed 6 bases, J shed 7 bases, and the junction held 5 bases outside the gene matches. Germline lookup yields CDR1 MNHEY and CDR2 SVGAGI. CDR3: CASRIDRGLGYTF. The CDR3 DNA follows: TGTGCCAGCAGGATCGACAGGGGGCTTGGCTACACCTTC.

CDR3 region: CASSPVAAGPQFF. CDR3 coding DNA: TGCGCCAGCAGCCCTGTGGCGGCGGGCCCGCAGTTCTTC. The rearrangement joins TRBV4-3 to TRBJ2-1; TRBD2 might be the D (5 bases). With 4 bases removed from V and 12 bases from J, the gap between germline ends came to 16 bases. This CDR3 region has 13 residues. The V gene's germline CDR1 is LGHNA and CDR2 YSLEER.

Comments on this clone: Compared with germline, one end of the junction differs, possibly owing to a read error. V usage is TRBV25-1 and J usage is TRBJ1-1; tentatively, D is TRBD1 (5 bases). Germline V gives CDR1 MGHDK, CDR2 SYGVNS. This CDR3 contains 11 residues. The CDR3 region is CASSEFPTVIF. DNA of the CDR3: TGTGCCAGCAGTGAATTTCCGACAGTTATTTTT.

This clone was detected once. The J gene is TRBJ2-3, the V gene TRBV7-2; D unresolved. Looked up from germline, CDR1 is SGHTA and CDR2 is FQGNSA. This CDR3 is built from 13 residues. Deletions cut 5 bases from V and 8 bases from J, with 14 bases between. DNA of the CDR3: TGTGCCAGCAGCGAGTGGGCATTGGTTACGCAGTATTTT. It translates to CASSEWALVTQYF.

The chain has TRBV12-3 or TRBV12-4 and TRBJ1-4; D is uncertain. This CDR3 has 12 residues. Trimming cost V 7 bases and J 7 bases, with 10 bases left between them. CDR3 coding DNA: TGTGCCAGCACCCAGACATTTGAAAAACTGTTTTTT. Translating gives CASTQTFEKLFF.

CDR3 sequence: CASSLSGQVFTEAFF. CDR3 DNA sequence: TGTGCCAGCAGCTTGTCGGGACAGGTCTTCACTGAAGCTTTCTTT. The chain recombines TRBV7-6 with TRBJ1-1; 8 nucleotides line up with TRBD1. The CDR3 extends over 15 amino acids. V was pared by 3 bases and J by 4 bases, with 7 bases of the junction left unmatched. The germline V gene encodes CDR1 SGHVS and CDR2 FNYEAQ.